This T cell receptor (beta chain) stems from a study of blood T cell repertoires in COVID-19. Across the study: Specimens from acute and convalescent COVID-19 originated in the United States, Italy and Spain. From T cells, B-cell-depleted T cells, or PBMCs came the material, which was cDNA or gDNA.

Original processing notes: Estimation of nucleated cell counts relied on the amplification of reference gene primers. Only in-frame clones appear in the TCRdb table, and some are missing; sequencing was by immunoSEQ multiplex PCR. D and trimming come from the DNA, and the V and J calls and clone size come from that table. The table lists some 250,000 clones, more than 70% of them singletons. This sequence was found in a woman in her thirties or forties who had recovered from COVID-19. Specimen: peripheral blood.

As DNA, the CDR3 is TGTGCCAGCAGCTTCTCCTGGACAGGGTCTAATGAAAAACTGTTTTTT. As protein: CASSFSWTGSNEKLFF. V gene TRBV11-3 combines with J gene TRBJ1-4; TRBD1 matches 8 bases. From germline, CDR1 is SGHNT and CDR2 YENEEA. This CDR3 is built from 16 residues. The ends lost 3 bases at V and 3 bases at J; junction bases unmatched: 6.